This is a list of T cell receptor beta chains from one sample in a study of beta chain features in type 1 diabetes. Using immunoSEQ multiplex PCR, the repertoire was profiled, and TCRdb retains in-frame clones only, with some absent. The table lists hundreds of thousands of clones, roughly an eighth of them singletons. The material sequenced was naive CD4+ T cells from blood. These receptors came from a man younger than 35 with type 1 diabetes. Each CDR3 is given with its conserved first and last residue. D genes are given only for firm matches. Size tells how often a clone was seen (once, few, many) or the class of an expanded clone, and some rows leave it out.

size	D	J	V	CDR3	DNA
few	TRBD1	TRBJ1-1	TRBV5-1	CASSLQGGNTEAFF	TGCGCCAGCAGCTTACAGGGGGGTAACACTGAAGCTTTCTTT
-	TRBD1	TRBJ1-1	TRBV25-1	CASSGNPGQLIAFF	TGTGCCAGCAGTGGAAATCCGGGACAGCTTATAGCTTTCTTT
few	TRBD2	TRBJ2-1	TRBV14	CASSWRRTSLDEQFF	TGTGCCAGCAGCTGGCGGAGGACTAGCTTGGATGAGCAGTTCTTC
few	-	TRBJ2-2	TRBV5-1	CASSSPRVPNTGELFF	TGCGCCAGCAGCTCCCCCCGGGTCCCGAACACCGGGGAGCTGTTTTTT
-	-	TRBJ2-5	TRBV30	CAWSASGETQYF	TGTGCCTGGAGTGCCTCTGGGGAGACCCAGTACTTC
-	-	TRBJ1-2	TRBV29-1	CSVDHRVYGYTF	TGCAGCGTTGATCACAGGGTCTATGGCTACACCTTC
-	-	TRBJ2-3	TRBV18	CASLAGSPPSTDTQYF	TGTGCCAGCCTCGCGGGGTCTCCGCCTAGCACAGATACGCAGTATTTT
-	-	TRBJ1-5	TRBV2	CASSSGTQDQPQHF	TGTGCCAGCAGTTCCGGGACACAAGATCAGCCCCAGCATTTT
few	TRBD1	TRBJ1-5	TRBV10-2	CASSPEAGGWQPQHF	TGCGCCAGCAGCCCCGAAGCAGGGGGATGGCAGCCCCAGCATTTT
-	-	TRBJ1-5	TRBV5-1	CASSLTDNQPQHF	TGCGCCAGCAGCTTGACAGATAATCAGCCCCAGCATTTT
-	TRBD2	TRBJ2-2	TRBV6-5	CASSYDAGGTGELFF	TGTGCCAGCAGTTACGACGCGGGAGGCACCGGGGAGCTGTTTTTT
-	TRBD2	TRBJ2-3	TRBV6-9	CASSYRPHLAGGRWTTDTQYF	TGTGCCAGCAGTTATAGGCCCCATCTAGCGGGGGGGCGGTGGACCACAGATACGCAGTATTTT
-	TRBD2	TRBJ2-1	TRBV18	CASSPTLAGDNEQFF	TGTGCCAGCTCACCTACACTAGCGGGGGACAATGAGCAGTTCTTC
few	-	TRBJ2-7	TRBV10-3	CAISGGNQRTYEQYF	TGTGCCATCAGTGGGGGGAACCAGCGAACCTACGAGCAGTACTTC
few	-	TRBJ2-5	TRBV9	CASSIPRCPETQYF	TGTGCCAGCAGCATCCCCCGGTGCCCAGAGACCCAGTACTTC
few	-	TRBJ1-2	TRBV4-1	CASSQEGRGHGYTF	TGCGCCAGCAGCCAAGAAGGCAGGGGACATGGCTACACCTTC
few	-	TRBJ2-1	TRBV20-1	CSARDWERQFF	TGCAGTGCTAGAGATTGGGAGCGGCAGTTCTTC
few	TRBD1	TRBJ1-1	TRBV19	CATLGRQGRTEAFF	TGTGCCACTCTCGGGAGACAGGGACGGACTGAAGCTTTCTTT
-	TRBD2	TRBJ2-3	TRBV7-9	CASSTSLAASTDTQYF	TGTGCCAGCAGCACCTCACTAGCGGCAAGCACAGATACGCAGTATTTT
-	-	TRBJ1-5	TRBV19	CASMLRISNQPQHF	TGTGCCAGTATGCTGAGGATTAGCAATCAGCCCCAGCATTTT
few	-	TRBJ2-2	TRBV9	CASSPTGDTGELFF	TGTGCCAGCAGCCCAACGGGTGATACCGGGGAGCTGTTTTTT
few	-	TRBJ2-7	TRBV19	CATGQIDSYEQYF	TGTGCCACCGGACAGATCGACTCCTACGAGCAGTACTTC
-	-	TRBJ1-5	TRBV6-6	CASRGTGNQPQHF	TGTGCCAGCAGGGGTACGGGCAATCAGCCCCAGCATTTT
once	-	TRBJ1-1	TRBV28	CASSPRADYYTEAFF	TGTGCCAGCAGTCCGAGGGCAGATTACTACACTGAAGCTTTCTTT
-	-	TRBJ1-5	TRBV13	CASSFGAMDQPQHF	TGTGCCAGCAGCTTCGGGGCTATGGATCAGCCCCAGCATTTT
few	TRBD1	TRBJ1-3	TRBV27	CASSMTGLGNTIYF	TGTGCCAGCAGTATGACAGGGCTCGGAAACACCATATATTTT
-	TRBD1	TRBJ1-6	TRBV13	CASSLLGQGNNSPLHF	TGTGCCAGCAGCTTGTTGGGACAGGGAAATAATTCACCCCTCCACTTT
-	-	TRBJ1-4	TRBV4-1	CASSQEGGQNEKLFF	TGCGCCAGCAGCCAAGAAGGGGGGCAGAATGAAAAACTGTTTTTT
-	-	TRBJ1-4	TRBV19	CASSGRQTTNEKLFF	TGTGCCAGTAGTGGACGACAGACAACTAATGAAAAACTGTTTTTT
-	-	TRBJ2-7	TRBV19	CASAIRTSSYEQYF	TGTGCCAGTGCTATTCGGACCAGCTCCTACGAGCAGTACTTC
-	TRBD1	TRBJ2-1	TRBV28	CASSSQTGEQFF	TGTGCCAGCAGTTCTCAGACAGGGGAGCAGTTCTTC
-	TRBD1	TRBJ1-4	TRBV5-1	CASTPGGQGAEKLFF	TGCGCCAGCACCCCCGGTGGCCAGGGGGCCGAAAAACTGTTTTTT
-	-	TRBJ1-2	TRBV5-6	CASSPRTVPPLLYGYTF	TGTGCCAGCAGCCCCAGGACGGTGCCGCCGCTACTCTATGGCTACACCTTC
-	-	TRBJ1-2	TRBV5-1	CASSLAGDLYGYTF	TGCGCCAGCAGCTTGGCCGGGGACCTCTATGGCTACACCTTC
few	-	TRBJ2-2	TRBV10-3	CAISGKGTGELFF	TGTGCCATCAGTGGTAAGGGGACCGGGGAGCTGTTTTTT